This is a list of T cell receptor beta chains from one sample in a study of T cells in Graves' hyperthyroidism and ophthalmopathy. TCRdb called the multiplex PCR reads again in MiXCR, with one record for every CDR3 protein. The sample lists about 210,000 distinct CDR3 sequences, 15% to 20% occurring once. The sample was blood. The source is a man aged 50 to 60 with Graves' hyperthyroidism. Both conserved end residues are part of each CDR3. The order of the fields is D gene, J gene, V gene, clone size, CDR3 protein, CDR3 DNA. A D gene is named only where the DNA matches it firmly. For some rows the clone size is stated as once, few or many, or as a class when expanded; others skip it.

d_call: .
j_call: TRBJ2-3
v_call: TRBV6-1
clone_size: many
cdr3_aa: CASSDWRVGTDTQYF
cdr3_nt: TGTGCCAGCAGTGATTGGCGGGTCGGCACAGATACGCAGTATTTT

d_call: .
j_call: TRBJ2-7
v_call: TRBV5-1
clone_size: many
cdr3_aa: CASSLEGPEQYF
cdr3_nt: TGCGCCAGCAGCTTGGAGGGTCCCGAGCAGTACTTC

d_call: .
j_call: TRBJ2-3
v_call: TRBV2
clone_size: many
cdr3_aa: CASSYYTDTQYF
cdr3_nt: TGTGCCAGCAGCTACTACACAGATACGCAGTATTTT

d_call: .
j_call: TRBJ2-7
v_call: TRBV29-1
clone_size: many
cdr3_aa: CSVGAGDEQYF
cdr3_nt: TGCAGCGTTGGAGCCGGCGACGAGCAGTACTTC

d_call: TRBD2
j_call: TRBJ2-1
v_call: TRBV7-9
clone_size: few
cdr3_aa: CASSPKISGRAWDEQFF
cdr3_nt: TGTGCCAGCAGCCCTAAGATTAGCGGGAGGGCCTGGGATGAGCAGTTCTTC

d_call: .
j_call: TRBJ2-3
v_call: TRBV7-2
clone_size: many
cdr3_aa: CASSLRTAADTQYF
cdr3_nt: TGTGCCAGCAGCTTAAGGACAGCGGCAGATACGCAGTATTTT

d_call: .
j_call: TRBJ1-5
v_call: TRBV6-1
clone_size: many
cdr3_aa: CASSEGARFVAQHF
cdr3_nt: TGTGCCAGCAGTGAAGGAGCACGGTTCGTGGCCCAGCATTTT

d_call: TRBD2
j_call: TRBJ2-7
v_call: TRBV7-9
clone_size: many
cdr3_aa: CASSFLAGGEQYF
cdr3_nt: TGTGCCAGCAGCTTTCTCGCGGGAGGCGAGCAGTACTTC

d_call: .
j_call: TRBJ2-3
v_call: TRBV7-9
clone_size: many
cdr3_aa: CASSAIARGSGDTQYF
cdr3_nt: TGTGCCAGCAGCGCCATAGCGCGGGGTAGTGGGGATACGCAGTATTTT

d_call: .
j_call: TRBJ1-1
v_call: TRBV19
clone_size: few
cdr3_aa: CASSMGGRAGEAFF
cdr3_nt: TGTGCCAGTAGTATGGGGGGGAGGGCCGGTGAAGCTTTCTTT

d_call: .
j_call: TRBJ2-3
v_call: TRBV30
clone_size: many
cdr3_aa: CAWTPHYMADTDTQYF
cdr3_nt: TGTGCCTGGACCCCCCATTATATGGCGGACACAGATACGCAGTATTTT

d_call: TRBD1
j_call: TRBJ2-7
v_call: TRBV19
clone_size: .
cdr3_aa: CASSIQDRGYEQYF
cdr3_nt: TGTGCCAGTAGTATACAGGACAGGGGTTACGAGCAGTACTTC

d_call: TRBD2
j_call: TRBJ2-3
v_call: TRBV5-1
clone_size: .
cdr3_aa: CASSLGLAKSTDTQYF
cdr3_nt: TGCGCCAGCAGCTTGGGACTAGCGAAGAGCACAGATACGCAGTATTTT

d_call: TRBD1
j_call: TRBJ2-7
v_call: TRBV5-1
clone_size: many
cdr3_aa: CASSLGTGVTYEQYF
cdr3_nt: TGCGCCAGCAGCCTGGGGACAGGGGTAACCTACGAGCAGTACTTC

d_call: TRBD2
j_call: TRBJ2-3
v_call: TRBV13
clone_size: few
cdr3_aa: CASSLRLAGVGDTQYF
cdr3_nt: TGTGCCAGCAGCTTACGGCTAGCGGGAGTAGGGGATACGCAGTATTTT

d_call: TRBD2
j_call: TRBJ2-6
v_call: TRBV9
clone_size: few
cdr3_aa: CASSVDPGLAGAHGANVLTF
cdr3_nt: TGTGCCAGCAGCGTAGATCCGGGACTAGCGGGAGCCCATGGGGCCAACGTCCTGACTTTC

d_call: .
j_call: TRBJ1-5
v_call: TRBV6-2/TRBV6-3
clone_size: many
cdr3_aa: CASSLRGEGNQPQHF
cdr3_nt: TGTGCCAGCAGCCTCAGGGGAGAGGGCAATCAGCCCCAGCATTTT

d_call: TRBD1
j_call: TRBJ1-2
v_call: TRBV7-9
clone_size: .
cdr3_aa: CASSLWDRVYYGYTF
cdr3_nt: TGTGCCAGCAGCTTATGGGACAGAGTATACTATGGCTACACCTTC

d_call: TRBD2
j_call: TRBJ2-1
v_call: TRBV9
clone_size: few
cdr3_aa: CASSVGSGRGHEQFF
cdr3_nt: TGTGCCAGCAGCGTAGGTAGCGGGAGAGGCCATGAGCAGTTCTTC

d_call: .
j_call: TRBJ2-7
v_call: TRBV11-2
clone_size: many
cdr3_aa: CASSRPGDMTYEQYF
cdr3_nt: TGTGCCAGCAGCCGACCCGGCGACATGACCTACGAGCAGTACTTC

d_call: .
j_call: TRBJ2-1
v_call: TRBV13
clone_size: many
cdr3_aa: CASSQLALLHNEQFF
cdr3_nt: TGTGCCAGCAGCCAGCTGGCCCTGCTCCACAATGAGCAGTTCTTC

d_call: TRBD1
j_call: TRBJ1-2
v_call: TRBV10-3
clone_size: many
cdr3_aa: CAIPPGTGCCYTF
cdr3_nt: TGTGCCATTCCTCCCGGGACAGGTTGTTGCTACACCTTC

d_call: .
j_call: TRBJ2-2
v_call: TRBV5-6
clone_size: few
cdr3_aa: CASSSPGMGGELFF
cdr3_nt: TGTGCCAGCAGCTCACCTGGCATGGGCGGGGAGCTGTTTTTT

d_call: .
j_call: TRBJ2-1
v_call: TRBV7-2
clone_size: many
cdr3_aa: CASNRGDSQYNEQFF
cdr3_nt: TGTGCCAGCAACCGAGGAGACTCACAATACAATGAGCAGTTCTTC

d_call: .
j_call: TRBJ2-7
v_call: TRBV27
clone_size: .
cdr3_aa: CASSLGGGAPGEQYF
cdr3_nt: TGTGCCAGCAGTCTAGGGGGGGGCGCCCCGGGCGAGCAGTACTTC

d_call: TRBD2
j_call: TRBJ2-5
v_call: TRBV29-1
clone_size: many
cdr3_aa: CSVGGGETQYF
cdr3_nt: TGCAGCGTTGGGGGAGGGGAGACCCAGTACTTC

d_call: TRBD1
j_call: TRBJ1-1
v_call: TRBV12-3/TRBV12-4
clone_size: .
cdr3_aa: CASSIGQGVNTEAFF
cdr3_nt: TGTGCCAGCAGTATAGGACAGGGGGTTAACACTGAAGCTTTCTTT

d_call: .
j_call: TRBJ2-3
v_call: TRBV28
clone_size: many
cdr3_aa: CASSLFLDTQYF
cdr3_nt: TGTGCCAGCAGTTTATTCCTGGATACGCAGTATTTT

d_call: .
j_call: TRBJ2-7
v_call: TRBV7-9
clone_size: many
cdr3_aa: CASSLGAGRDEQYF
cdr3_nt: TGTGCCAGCAGCTTAGGGGCAGGGCGGGACGAGCAGTACTTC

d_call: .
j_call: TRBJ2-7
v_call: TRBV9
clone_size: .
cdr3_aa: CASSVVGGEQYF
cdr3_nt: TGTGCCAGCAGCGTAGTAGGGGGGGAGCAGTACTTC

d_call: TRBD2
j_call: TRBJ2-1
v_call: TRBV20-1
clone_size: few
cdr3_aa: CSESTSGAYNEQFF
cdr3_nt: TGCAGTGAATCGACTAGCGGGGCCTACAATGAGCAGTTCTTC

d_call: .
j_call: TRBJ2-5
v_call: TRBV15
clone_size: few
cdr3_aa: CATSGHPRQEETQYF
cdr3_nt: TGTGCCACCAGCGGACACCCCCGACAGGAAGAGACCCAGTACTTC

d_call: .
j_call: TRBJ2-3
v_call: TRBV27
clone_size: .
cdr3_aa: CASSLSGGGGTQYF
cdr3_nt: TGTGCCAGCAGTTTGTCGGGGGGAGGGGGTACGCAGTATTTT

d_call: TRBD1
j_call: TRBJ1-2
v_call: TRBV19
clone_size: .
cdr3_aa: CATTNRGHDYGYTF
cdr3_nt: TGTGCCACTACCAACAGGGGGCATGACTATGGCTACACCTTC

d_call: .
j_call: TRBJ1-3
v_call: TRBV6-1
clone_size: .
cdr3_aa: CASSITPTGSITKGDTIYF
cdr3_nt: TGTGCCAGCAGTATAACTCCTACTGGAAGCATAACCAAGGGGGACACCATATATTTT

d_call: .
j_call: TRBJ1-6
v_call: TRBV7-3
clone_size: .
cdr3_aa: CASSPLLRSSYNSPLHF
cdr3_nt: TGTGCCAGCAGCCCCTTACTCAGGAGCTCCTATAATTCACCCCTCCACTTT

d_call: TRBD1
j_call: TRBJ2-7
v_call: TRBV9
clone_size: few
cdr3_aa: CASSLSGQVTYSEQYF
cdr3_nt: TGTGCCAGCAGCCTAAGTGGACAGGTAACTTATTCCGAGCAGTACTTC

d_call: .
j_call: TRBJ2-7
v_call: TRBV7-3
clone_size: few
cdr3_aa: CASSPSPGYEQYF
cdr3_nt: TGTGCCAGCAGCCCGTCACCGGGTTACGAGCAGTACTTC

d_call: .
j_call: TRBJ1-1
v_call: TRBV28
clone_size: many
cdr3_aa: CASSSTGYCEAFF
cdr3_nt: TGTGCCAGCAGTTCAACAGGCTATTGCGAAGCTTTCTTT

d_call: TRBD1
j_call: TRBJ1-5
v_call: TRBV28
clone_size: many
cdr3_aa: CASSLGTGGENQPQHF
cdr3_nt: TGTGCCAGCAGTTTAGGGACAGGGGGAGAGAATCAGCCCCAGCATTTT

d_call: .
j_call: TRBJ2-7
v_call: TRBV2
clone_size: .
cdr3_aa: CASSDATKGGERQYF
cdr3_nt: TGTGCCAGCAGTGACGCCACCAAAGGGGGGGAAAGGCAGTACTTC

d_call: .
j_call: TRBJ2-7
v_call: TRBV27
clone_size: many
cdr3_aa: CASSLSKGRQAHEQYF
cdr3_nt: TGTGCCAGCAGTTTATCGAAAGGGCGGCAGGCCCACGAGCAGTACTTC

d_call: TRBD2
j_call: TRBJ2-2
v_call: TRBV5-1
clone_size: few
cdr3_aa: CASSLWLADTGELFF
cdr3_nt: TGCGCCAGCAGCTTGTGGCTAGCGGACACCGGGGAGCTGTTTTTT

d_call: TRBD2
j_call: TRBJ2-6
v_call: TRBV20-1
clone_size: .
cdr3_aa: CSARDLAALSGANVLTF
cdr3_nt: TGCAGTGCTAGAGATCTAGCGGCACTCTCTGGGGCCAACGTCCTGACTTTC

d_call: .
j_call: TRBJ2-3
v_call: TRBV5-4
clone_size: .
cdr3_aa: CASSARGGHRTDTQYF
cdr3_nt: TGTGCCAGCAGCGCTAGAGGGGGACACCGCACAGATACGCAGTATTTT

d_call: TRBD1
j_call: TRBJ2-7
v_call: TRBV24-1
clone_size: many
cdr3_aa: CATSDSGGYEQYF
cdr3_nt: TGTGCCACCAGTGACTCAGGGGGCTACGAGCAGTACTTC

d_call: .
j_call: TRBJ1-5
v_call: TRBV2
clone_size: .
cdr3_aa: CASKGRANSNQPQHF
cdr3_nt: TGTGCCAGCAAGGGCCGGGCTAATAGCAATCAGCCCCAGCATTTT

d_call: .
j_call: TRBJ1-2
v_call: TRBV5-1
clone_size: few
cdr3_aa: CASSLEGPLRADYGYTF
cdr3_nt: TGCGCCAGCAGCTTGGAGGGACCTTTAAGGGCGGACTATGGCTACACCTTC

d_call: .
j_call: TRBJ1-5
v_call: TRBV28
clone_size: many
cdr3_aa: CASSSINQPQHF
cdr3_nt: TGTGCCAGCAGTTCCATCAATCAGCCCCAGCATTTT

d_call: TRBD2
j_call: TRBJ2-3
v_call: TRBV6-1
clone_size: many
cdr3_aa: CASSEALRASGSTDTQYF
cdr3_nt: TGTGCCAGCAGTGAAGCGCTTAGGGCTAGCGGGAGCACAGATACGCAGTATTTT

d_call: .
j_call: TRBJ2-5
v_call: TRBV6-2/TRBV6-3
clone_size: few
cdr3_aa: CASSKPSGQETQYF
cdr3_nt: TGTGCCAGCAGCAAGCCAAGTGGGCAAGAGACCCAGTACTTC

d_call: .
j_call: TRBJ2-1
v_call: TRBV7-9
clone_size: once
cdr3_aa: CASSLIRTNNEQFF
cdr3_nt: TGTGCCAGCAGCTTAATCAGGACCAACAATGAGCAGTTCTTC

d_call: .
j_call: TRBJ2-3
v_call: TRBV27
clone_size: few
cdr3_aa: CASSYNRVDTQYF
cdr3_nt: TGTGCCAGCAGTTACAACAGGGTAGATACGCAGTATTTT

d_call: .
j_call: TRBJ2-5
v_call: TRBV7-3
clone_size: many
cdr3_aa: CASSPTSSPETQYF
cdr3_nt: TGTGCCAGCAGCCCGACATCAAGCCCAGAGACCCAGTACTTC